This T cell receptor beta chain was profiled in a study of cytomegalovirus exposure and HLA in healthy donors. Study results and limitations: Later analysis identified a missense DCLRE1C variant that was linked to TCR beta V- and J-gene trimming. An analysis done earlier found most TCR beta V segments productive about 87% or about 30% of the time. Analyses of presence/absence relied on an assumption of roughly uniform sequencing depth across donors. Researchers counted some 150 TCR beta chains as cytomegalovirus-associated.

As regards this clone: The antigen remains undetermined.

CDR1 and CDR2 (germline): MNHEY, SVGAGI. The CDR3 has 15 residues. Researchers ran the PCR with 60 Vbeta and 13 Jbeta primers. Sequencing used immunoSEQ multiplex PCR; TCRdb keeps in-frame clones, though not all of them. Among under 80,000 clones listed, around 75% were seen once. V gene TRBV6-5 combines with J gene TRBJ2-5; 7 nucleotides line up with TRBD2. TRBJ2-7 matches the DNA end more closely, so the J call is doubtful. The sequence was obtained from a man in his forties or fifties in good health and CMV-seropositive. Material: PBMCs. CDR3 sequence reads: CASSYSGGDPYEQYF. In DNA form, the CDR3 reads TGTGCCAGCAGTTACTCGGGAGGGGACCCCTACGAGCAGTACTTC.